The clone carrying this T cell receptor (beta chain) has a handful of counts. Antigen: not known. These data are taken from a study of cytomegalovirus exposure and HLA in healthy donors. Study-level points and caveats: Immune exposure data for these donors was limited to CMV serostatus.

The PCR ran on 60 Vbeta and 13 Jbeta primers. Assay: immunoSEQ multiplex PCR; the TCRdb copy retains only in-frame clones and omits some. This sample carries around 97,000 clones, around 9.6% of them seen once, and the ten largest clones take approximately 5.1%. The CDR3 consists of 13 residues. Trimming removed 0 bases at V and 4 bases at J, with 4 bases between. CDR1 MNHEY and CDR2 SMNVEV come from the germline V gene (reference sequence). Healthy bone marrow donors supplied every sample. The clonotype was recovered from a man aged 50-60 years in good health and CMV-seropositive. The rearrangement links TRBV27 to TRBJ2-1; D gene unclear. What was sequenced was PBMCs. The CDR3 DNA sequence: TGTGCCAGCAGTTTATCCGAGTACAATGAGCAGTTCTTC. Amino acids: CASSLSEYNEQFF.